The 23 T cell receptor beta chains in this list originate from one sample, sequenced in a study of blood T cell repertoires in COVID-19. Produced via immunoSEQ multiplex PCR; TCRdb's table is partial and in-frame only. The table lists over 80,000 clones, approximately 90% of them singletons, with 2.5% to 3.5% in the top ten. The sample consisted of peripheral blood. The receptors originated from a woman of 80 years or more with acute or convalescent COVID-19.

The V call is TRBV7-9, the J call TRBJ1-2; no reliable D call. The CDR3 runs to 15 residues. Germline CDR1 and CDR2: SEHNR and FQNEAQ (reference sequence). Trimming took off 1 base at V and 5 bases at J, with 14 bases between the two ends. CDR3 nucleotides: TGTGCCAGCAGCTTAGAAAGTGGCAGGAGGTATGGCTACACCTTC. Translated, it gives CASSLESGRRYGYTF.

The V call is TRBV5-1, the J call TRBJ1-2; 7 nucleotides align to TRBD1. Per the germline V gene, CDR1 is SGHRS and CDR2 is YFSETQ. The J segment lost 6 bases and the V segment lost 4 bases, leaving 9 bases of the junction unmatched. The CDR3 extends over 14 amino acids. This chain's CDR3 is CASSSSQGPDGYTF. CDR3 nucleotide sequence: TGCGCCAGCAGCAGTTCACAGGGGCCGGATGGCTACACCTTC.

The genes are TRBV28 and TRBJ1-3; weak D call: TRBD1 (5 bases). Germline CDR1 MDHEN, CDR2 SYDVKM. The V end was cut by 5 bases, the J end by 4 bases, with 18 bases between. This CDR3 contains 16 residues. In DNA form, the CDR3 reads TGTGCCAGCAGTACCACACGGGGGGGTCACGGAAACACCATATATTTT. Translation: CASSTTRGGHGNTIYF. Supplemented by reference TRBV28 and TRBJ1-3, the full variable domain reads DVKVTQSSRYLVKRTGEKVFLECVQDMDHENMFWYRQDPGLGLRLIYFSYDVKMKEKGDIPEGYSVSREKKERFSLILESASTNQTSMYLCASSTTRGGHGNTIYFGEGSWLTVV.

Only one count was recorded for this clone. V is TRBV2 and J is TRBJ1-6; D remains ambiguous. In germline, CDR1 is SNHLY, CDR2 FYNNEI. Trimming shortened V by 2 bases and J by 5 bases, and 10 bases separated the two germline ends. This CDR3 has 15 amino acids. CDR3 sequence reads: CASSEIPGDNSPLHF. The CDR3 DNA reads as TGTGCCAGCAGTGAAATTCCGGGAGATAATTCACCCCTCCACTTT.

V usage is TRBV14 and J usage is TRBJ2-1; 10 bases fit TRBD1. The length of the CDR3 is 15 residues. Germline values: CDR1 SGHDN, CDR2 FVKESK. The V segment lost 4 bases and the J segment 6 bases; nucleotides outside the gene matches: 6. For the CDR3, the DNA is TGTGCCAGCAGCCCCGGGACAGGGGTCGGCAATGAGCAGTTCTTC. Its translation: CASSPGTGVGNEQFF.

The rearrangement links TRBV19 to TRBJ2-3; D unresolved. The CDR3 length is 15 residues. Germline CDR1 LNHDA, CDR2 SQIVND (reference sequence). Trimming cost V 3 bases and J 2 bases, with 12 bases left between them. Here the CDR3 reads CASSMQRPATDTQYF. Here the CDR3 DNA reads TGTGCCAGTAGTATGCAGCGACCAGCCACAGATACGCAGTATTTT.

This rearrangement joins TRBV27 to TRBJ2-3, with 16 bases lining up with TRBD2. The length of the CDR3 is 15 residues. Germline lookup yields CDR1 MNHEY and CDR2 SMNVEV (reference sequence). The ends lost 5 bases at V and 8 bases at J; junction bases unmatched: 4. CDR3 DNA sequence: TGTGCCAGCAGTCCGGGACTAGCGGGAGGGGTTACGCAGTATTTT. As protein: CASSPGLAGGVTQYF.

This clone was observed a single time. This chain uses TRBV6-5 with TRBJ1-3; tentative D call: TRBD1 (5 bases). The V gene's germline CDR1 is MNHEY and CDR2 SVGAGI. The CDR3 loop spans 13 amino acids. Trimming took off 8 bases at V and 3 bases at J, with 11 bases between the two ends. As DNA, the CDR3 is TGTGCCAGCGGGGGGACCGTTGGAAACACCATATATTTT. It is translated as CASGGTVGNTIYF.

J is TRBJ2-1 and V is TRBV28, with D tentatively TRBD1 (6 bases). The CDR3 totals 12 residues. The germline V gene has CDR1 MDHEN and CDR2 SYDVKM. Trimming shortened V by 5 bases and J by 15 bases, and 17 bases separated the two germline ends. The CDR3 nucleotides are TGTGCCAGCAGTACCCCGGCAGGGGTCGTGTTCTTC. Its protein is CASSTPAGVVFF.

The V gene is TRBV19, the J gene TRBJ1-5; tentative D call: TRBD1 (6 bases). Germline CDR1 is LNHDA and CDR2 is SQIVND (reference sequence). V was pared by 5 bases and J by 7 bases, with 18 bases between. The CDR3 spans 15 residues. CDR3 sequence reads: CASSGRGASLQPQHF. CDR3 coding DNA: TGTGCCAGTAGTGGCAGGGGCGCGAGCCTACAGCCCCAGCATTTT.

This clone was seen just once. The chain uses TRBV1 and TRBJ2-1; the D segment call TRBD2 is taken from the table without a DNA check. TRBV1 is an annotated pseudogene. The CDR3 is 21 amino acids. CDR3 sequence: CTSSQVKRGGLGLVYNNEQFF. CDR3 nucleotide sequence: TGCACCAGCAGCCAAGTAAAAAGGGGTGGGCTCGGACTAGTGTATAACAATGAGCAGTTCTTC.

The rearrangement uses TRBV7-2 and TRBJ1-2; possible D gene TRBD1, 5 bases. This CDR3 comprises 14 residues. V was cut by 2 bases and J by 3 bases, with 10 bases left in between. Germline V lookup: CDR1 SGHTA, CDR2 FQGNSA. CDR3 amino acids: CASSLLDRDYGYTF. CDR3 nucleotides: TGTGCCAGCAGCTTACTAGACAGAGACTATGGCTACACCTTC.

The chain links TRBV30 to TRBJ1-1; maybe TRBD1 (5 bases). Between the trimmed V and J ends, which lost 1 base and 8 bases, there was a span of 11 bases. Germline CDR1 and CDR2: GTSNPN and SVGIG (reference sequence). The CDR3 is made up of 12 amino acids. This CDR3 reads CAWSAGYVEAFF. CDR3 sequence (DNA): TGTGCCTGGAGTGCAGGGTATGTAGAAGCTTTCTTT. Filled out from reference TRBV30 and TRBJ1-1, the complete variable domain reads SQTIHQWPATLVQPVGSPLSLECTVEGTSNPNLYWYRQAAGRGLQLLFYSVGIGQISSEVPQNLSASRPQDRQFILSSKKLLLSDSGFYLCAWSAGYVEAFFGQGTRLTVV.

CDR3 region: CSVEDIGGEKLFF. CDR3 nucleotide sequence: TGCAGCGTTGAAGATATTGGAGGAGAAAAACTGTTTTTT. The J gene is TRBJ1-4, the V gene TRBV29-1; D gene uncertain. V was pared by 0 bases and J by 8 bases, with 10 bases between. The CDR3 extends over 13 amino acids. CDR1 is SQVTM and CDR2 is ANQGSEA in the germline V gene.

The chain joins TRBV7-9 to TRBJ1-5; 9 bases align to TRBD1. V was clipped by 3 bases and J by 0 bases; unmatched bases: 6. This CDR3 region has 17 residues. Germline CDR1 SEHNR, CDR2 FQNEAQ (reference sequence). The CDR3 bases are TGTGCCAGCAGCTTCGCCGGGACAGGGAGTAGCAATCAGCCCCAGCATTTT. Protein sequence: CASSFAGTGSSNQPQHF.

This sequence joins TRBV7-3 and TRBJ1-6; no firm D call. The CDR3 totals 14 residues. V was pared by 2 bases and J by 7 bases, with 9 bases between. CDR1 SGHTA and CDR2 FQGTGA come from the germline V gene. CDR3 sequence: CASSLPGFNSPLHF. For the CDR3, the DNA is TGTGCCAGCAGCTTACCCGGGTTCAATTCACCCCTCCACTTT.

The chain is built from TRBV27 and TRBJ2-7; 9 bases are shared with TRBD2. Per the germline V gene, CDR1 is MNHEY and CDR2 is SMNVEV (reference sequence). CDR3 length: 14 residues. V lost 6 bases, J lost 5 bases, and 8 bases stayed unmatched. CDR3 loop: CASSLAGGPNEQYF. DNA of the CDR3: TGTGCCAGCAGCCTTGCGGGAGGGCCCAACGAGCAGTACTTC.

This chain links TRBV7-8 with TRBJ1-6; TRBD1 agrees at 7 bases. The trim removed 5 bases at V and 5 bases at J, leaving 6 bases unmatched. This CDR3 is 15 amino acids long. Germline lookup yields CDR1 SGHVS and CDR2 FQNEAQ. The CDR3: CASSPGDRDNSPLHF. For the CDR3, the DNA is TGTGCCAGCAGCCCGGGTGACAGGGATAATTCACCCCTCCACTTT.

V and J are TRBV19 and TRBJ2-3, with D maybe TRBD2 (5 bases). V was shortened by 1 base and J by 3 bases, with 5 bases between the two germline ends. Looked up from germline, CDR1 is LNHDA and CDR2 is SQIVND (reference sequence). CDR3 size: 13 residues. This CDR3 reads CASSIAGTDTQYF. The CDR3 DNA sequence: TGTGCCAGTAGTATAGCGGGGACAGATACGCAGTATTTT. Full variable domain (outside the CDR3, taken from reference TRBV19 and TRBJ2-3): DGGITQSPKYLFRKEGQNVTLSCEQNLNHDAMYWYRQDPGQGLRLIYYSQIVNDFQKGDIAEGYSVSREKKESFPLTVTSAQKNPTAFYLCASSIAGTDTQYFGPGTRLTVL.

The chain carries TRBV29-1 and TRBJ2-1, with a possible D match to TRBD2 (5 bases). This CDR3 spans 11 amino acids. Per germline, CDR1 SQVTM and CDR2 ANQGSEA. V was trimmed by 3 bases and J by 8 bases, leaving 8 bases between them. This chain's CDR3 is CSVEPSYEQFF. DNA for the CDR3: TGCAGCGTTGAGCCTAGCTATGAGCAGTTCTTC.

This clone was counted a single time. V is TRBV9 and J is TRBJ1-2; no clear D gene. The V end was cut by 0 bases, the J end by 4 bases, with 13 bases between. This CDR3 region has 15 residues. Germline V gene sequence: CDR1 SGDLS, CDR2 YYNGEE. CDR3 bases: TGTGCCAGCAGCGTAGCTGAGTCCCAACCCTATGGCTACACCTTC. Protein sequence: CASSVAESQPYGYTF.

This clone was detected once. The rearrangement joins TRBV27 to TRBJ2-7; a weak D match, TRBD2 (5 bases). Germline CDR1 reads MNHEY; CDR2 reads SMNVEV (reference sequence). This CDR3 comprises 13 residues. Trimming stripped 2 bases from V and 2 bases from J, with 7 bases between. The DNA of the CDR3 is TGTGCCAGCAGTTTAGGGAGAGCCTACGAGCAGTACTTC. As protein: CASSLGRAYEQYF.

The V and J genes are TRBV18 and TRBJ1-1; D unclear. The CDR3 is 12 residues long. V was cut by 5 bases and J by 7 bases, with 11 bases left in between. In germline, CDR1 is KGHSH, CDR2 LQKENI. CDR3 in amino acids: CASSEIRNEAFF. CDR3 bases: TGTGCCAGCTCAGAAATCAGGAATGAAGCTTTCTTT.